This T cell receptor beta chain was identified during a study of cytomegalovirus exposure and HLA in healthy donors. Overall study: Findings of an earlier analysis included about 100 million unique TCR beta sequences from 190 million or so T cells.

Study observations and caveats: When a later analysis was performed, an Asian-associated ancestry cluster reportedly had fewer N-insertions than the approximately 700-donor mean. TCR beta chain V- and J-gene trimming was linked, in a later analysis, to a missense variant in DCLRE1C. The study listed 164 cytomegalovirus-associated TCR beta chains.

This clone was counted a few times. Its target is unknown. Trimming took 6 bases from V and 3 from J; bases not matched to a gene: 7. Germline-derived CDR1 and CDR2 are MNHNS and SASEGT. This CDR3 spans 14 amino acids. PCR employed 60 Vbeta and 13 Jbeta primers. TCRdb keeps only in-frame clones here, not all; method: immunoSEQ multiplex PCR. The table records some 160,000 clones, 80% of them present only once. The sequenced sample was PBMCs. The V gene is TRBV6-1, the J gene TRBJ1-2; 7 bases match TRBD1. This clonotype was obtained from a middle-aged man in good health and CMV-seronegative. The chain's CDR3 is CASSPGQKYYGYTF. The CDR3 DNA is TGTGCCAGCAGCCCGGGACAGAAGTACTATGGCTACACCTTC.